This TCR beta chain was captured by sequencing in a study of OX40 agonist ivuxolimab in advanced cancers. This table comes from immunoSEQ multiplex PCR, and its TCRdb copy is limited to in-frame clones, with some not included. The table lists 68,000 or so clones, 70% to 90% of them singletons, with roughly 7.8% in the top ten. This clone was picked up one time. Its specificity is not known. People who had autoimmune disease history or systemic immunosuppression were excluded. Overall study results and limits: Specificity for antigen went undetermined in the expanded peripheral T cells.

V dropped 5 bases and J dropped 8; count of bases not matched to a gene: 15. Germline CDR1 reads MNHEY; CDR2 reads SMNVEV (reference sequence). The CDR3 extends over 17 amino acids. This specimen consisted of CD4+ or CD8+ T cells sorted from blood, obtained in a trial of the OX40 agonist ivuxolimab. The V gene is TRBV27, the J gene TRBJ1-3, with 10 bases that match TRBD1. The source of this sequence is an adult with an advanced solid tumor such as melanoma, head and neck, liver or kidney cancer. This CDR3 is CASSLQAPGTGADTIYF. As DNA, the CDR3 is TGTGCCAGCAGTCTCCAGGCACCCGGGACAGGGGCGGACACCATATATTTT.